The table lists the clone carrying this T cell receptor beta chain with a few counts. Antigen specificity is unknown. The data stem from a study of T cells in Graves' hyperthyroidism and ophthalmopathy. RNA transcripts were the template for amplifying TCR beta CDR3 regions. The study used the HTBI primer set for a first-round RT-PCR of the TCR CDR3. TCRdb fed the multiplex PCR reads into MiXCR, producing one record per CDR3 protein. Of hundreds of thousands of distinct CDR3 sequences detected, approximately 40% appear once; the ten largest clones hold over 8%. Subjects aged 18 to 65 presented with newly diagnosed hyperthyroidism of less than 2 months' duration. Exclusion of patients followed from uncontrolled infection, other autoimmune disease, pregnancy or lactation. Notes on the study in general: The blood repertoire included most of the expanded thyroid clonotypes above 0.001.

Sequences were obtained from blood. The receptor's source is a young man with Graves' hyperthyroidism.

The CDR3 DNA reads as TGTGCCAGCAGTTTAGCGTTAGGACAGGGGGCCAGGAATGGCTACACCTTC. It encodes CASSLALGQGARNGYTF. The rearrangement links TRBV12-3 or TRBV12-4 to TRBJ1-2; 11 positions match TRBD1. The CDR3 is made up of 17 amino acids. V dropped 0 bases and J dropped 6; count of bases not matched to a gene: 9.